This T cell receptor (beta chain) was sequenced in a study of T cell responses to AZD1222 COVID-19 vaccine. Germline V gene data show CDR1 as KGHSH and CDR2 as LQKENI. The length of the CDR3 is 14 residues. V shed 6 bases and J 5 bases; nucleotides not matched to a gene: 9. Points from the study as a whole: Increased Spike-specific TCR breadth and depth were observed after two AZD1222 doses. Only a handful of AZD1222 recipients, roughly 6 in all, had baseline seropositivity.

Assay: immunoSEQ multiplex PCR; the TCRdb copy retains only in-frame clones and omits some. The data show some 150,000 clones, almost 85% seen once. Concerning this clone itself: Its cognate antigen is unknown.

The V and J genes are TRBV18 and TRBJ2-7; TRBD2 matches at 8 bases. The TCR comes from an adult who received the MenACWY meningococcal vaccine as a control. Specimen: peripheral blood, collected 28 days after the second dose of the MenACWY control vaccine. The CDR3: CASSSSGPINEQYF. The CDR3 nucleotides are TGTGCCAGCTCCTCTAGCGGGCCCATTAACGAGCAGTACTTC.